This T cell receptor beta chain originates from a study of CD8 T cells in Susac syndrome. Random hexamers were used to reverse transcribe roughly 0.45 to 1 ug of RNA. An immunoSEQ multiplex PCR amplified TCR beta CDR3 over 54 Vbeta and 13 Jbeta. MiXCR was run by TCRdb on the immunoSEQ multiplex PCR reads, yielding one entry per CDR3 protein. This table has roughly 250,000 distinct CDR3 sequences, almost 97% appearing once. Sequencing of TCR beta was undertaken in CD8+ and CD4+ T cells derived from blood. FACS enriched CD8+ TEMRA cells, while bulk CD8+ and CD4+ were negatively isolated. Trimming removed 5 bases from V and 2 bases from J; junction bases left unmatched: 6. The CDR3 runs to 14 residues. Germline assignment: CDR1 SQVTM and CDR2 ANQGSEA.

The source of this sequence is a human donor with Susac syndrome. J is TRBJ2-3 and V is TRBV29-1; 8 nucleotides agree with TRBD2. The sequencing input was CD4+ T cells from PBMCs. The CDR3 sequence is CSVIAGSATDTQYF. CDR3 in DNA: TGCAGCGTTATAGCGGGGTCAGCCACAGATACGCAGTATTTT.